The rows below give T cell receptor beta chains drawn from one sample of a study of blood T cell repertoires in COVID-19. Method: immunoSEQ multiplex PCR; TCRdb's copy keeps in-frame clones and lacks some. The sample lists about 300,000 clones, 80% to 90% occurring once. Sequenced: peripheral blood. All receptors derive from a woman aged 50 to 65 who had recovered from COVID-19. The CDR3 runs from the conserved cysteine through the conserved F or W. The D gene is left open where the match is weak. Clone size is given for some rows only: seen once, a few or many times, or a class if the clone is expanded.

j_gene | d_gene | abundance | v_gene | CDR3nt | CDR3aa
TRBJ2-7 | NA | once | TRBV5-6 | TGTGCCAGCAACACCCGTCGGGTTAACCCCGACGAGCAGTACTTC | CASNTRRVNPDEQYF
TRBJ1-1 | NA | NA | TRBV7-9 | TGTGCCAGCAGCTTAGATGACAGTTTGAACACTGAAGCTTTCTTT | CASSLDDSLNTEAFF
TRBJ1-1 | NA | NA | TRBV19 | TGTGCCAGTAGTATAAGGGGTAGGACTGAAGCTTTCTTT | CASSIRGRTEAFF
TRBJ1-3 | TRBD1 | NA | TRBV27 | TGTGCCAGCAGTTCTGGACAGGGCCCTCCAGAGGACACCATATATTTT | CASSSGQGPPEDTIYF
TRBJ2-1 | NA | many | TRBV6-6 | TGTGCCAGCAGCCTACTCGGGTTTAGTGAGCAGTTCTTC | CASSLLGFSEQFF
TRBJ1-2 | NA | once | TRBV27 | TGTGCCAGCAGTTTTTCCCAGGCAGAGGGTGGCTACACCTTC | CASSFSQAEGGYTF
TRBJ2-2 | NA | NA | TRBV7-9 | TGTGCCAGCAGCTTAGGGTTCGGCTATGGGGCCGAAAACACCGGGGAGCTGTTTTTT | CASSLGFGYGAENTGELFF
TRBJ2-2 | NA | NA | TRBV9 | TGTGCCAGCAGCGCCCGAGAGAGTACTGTCACCGGGGAGCTGTTTTTT | CASSARESTVTGELFF
TRBJ2-3 | TRBD1 | NA | TRBV7-2 | TGTGCCAGCAGCTTAGAGGGACAGGGGGGTTATACGCAGTATTTT | CASSLEGQGGYTQYF
TRBJ2-2 | TRBD1 | NA | TRBV5-6 | TGTGCCAGCAGGCGGACAGGGAGTAACACCGGGGAGCTGTTTTTT | CASRRTGSNTGELFF
TRBJ2-2 | NA | NA | TRBV5-5 | TGTGCCAGCAGCTTGATCAGGGTAGCTAACACCGGGGAGCTGTTTTTT | CASSLIRVANTGELFF
TRBJ2-2 | TRBD1 | NA | TRBV7-3 | TGTGCCAGCAGCTTAGGGACAGGGGGCCTCAAGGGCACCGGGGAGCTGTTTTTT | CASSLGTGGLKGTGELFF
TRBJ2-5 | NA | NA | TRBV11-2 | TGTGCCAGCAGCTTTACGGAGTTGGAGACCCAGTACTTC | CASSFTELETQYF
TRBJ2-1 | NA | NA | TRBV21-1 | TGTGCCAGCAGCAACGGAGGACTAGCGGGAGAACATGGTGAGCAGTTCTTC | CASSNGGLAGEHGEQFF
TRBJ2-1 | NA | NA | TRBV15 | TGTGCCACCAGCAGACAGGGGCTCGAGGCCTACAATGAGCAGTTCTTC | CATSRQGLEAYNEQFF
TRBJ2-1 | TRBD1 | NA | TRBV11-3 | TGTGCCAGCAGCCTAGGGGACAGGGGGACCTACAATGAGCAGTTCTTC | CASSLGDRGTYNEQFF
TRBJ2-7 | TRBD2 | NA | TRBV28 | TGTGCCAGCAGCCCGCCGACTAGCGGGAGGCTCTACGAGCAGTACTTC | CASSPPTSGRLYEQYF
TRBJ1-1 | NA | NA | TRBV18 | TGTGCCAGCTCACCATTTGAGCAGGGGTTCGCTGAAGCTTTCTTT | CASSPFEQGFAEAFF
TRBJ1-6 | NA | NA | TRBV30 | TGTGCTGGATCTTGGGCAGTGAATTCACCCCTCCACTTT | CAGSWAVNSPLHF
TRBJ1-2 | NA | many | TRBV27 | TGTGCCAGCAGTTCCAGCCGGGGTTACTCTAACTATGGCTACACCTTC | CASSSSRGYSNYGYTF
TRBJ2-5 | TRBD2 | few | TRBV19 | TGTGCCTCCCAGAGCCGGACTAGCGGGAGGAATCAAGAGACCCAGTACTTC | CASQSRTSGRNQETQYF
TRBJ2-1 | TRBD2 | few | TRBV6-1 | TGTGCCAGCAGTGAAGAGGTAGCGGGGGGCAATGAGCAGTTCTTC | CASSEEVAGGNEQFF